The 8 T cell receptor beta chains in this list originate from one sample, sequenced in a study of blood T cell repertoires in COVID-19. TCRdb's table, derived via immunoSEQ multiplex PCR, lists solely in-frame clones and lacks some. The profile shows around 250,000 clones, roughly 89% of them singletons. What was sequenced was peripheral blood. The source of these receptors is a woman between 35 and 50 years old who had recovered from COVID-19.

The V and J genes are TRBV7-2 and TRBJ2-4; no firm D call. The germline CDR1 and CDR2 sequences are SGHTA and FQGNSA. The CDR3 loop spans 18 amino acids. Between the trimmed V and J ends, which lost 0 bases and 1 base, there was a span of 16 bases. CDR3 sequence reads: CASSLATASTPAKNIQYF. DNA for the CDR3: TGTGCCAGCAGCTTAGCCACAGCATCTACTCCGGCCAAAAACATTCAGTACTTC.

In the case of this clone: One junction end does not reproduce the germline sequence, and a read error may be involved. The chain has TRBV15 and TRBJ1-1; 7 bases are a match to TRBD1. This CDR3 contains 13 residues. Germline V gene lookup returns CDR1 LNHNV and CDR2 YYDKDF (reference sequence). CDR3 DNA: TGTGCCACCAGCAGAGCCATGACAGGGAATTCTGATTTT. Translating it yields CATSRAMTGNSDF. The variable domain in full, completed from reference TRBV15 and TRBJ1-1, reads DAMVIQNPRYQVTQFGKPVTLSCSQTLNHNVMYWYQQKSSQAPKLLFHYYDKDFNNEADTPDNFQSRRPNTSFCFLDIRSPGLGDTAMYLCATSRAMTGNSDFGQGTRLTVV.

As for this clone: The sample holds other DNA sequences that translate to the same CDR3. The gene calls are TRBV6-5 and TRBJ2-7; TRBD1 aligns across 7 bases. The V segment lost 2 bases and the J segment 3 bases; nucleotides outside the gene matches: 1. This CDR3 is 13 amino acids long. Germline V lookup: CDR1 MNHEY, CDR2 SVGAGI. In DNA form, the CDR3 reads TGTGCCAGCAGTTACAGACAGGGCTACGAGCAGTACTTC. Translation gives CASSYRQGYEQYF.

The genes are TRBV5-6 and TRBJ2-1, with D possibly matching TRBD1 (5 bases). This CDR3 is built from 14 residues. Germline assignment: CDR1 SGHDT and CDR2 YYEEEE. Trimming removed 5 bases at V and 2 bases at J, with 11 bases between. CDR3 in amino acids: CASRSGITYNEQFF. For the CDR3, the DNA is TGTGCCAGCAGGTCAGGGATAACCTACAATGAGCAGTTCTTC.

This clone was found once. V is TRBV19 and J is TRBJ2-7, with D tentatively TRBD2 (5 bases). Trimming took 4 bases from V and 9 from J, leaving 13 bases between them. From germline, CDR1 is LNHDA and CDR2 SQIVND (reference sequence). This CDR3 has 12 residues. For the CDR3, the DNA is TGTGCCAGTAGTACCCTCGGGGAAAGGCAGTACTTC. Amino acids: CASSTLGERQYF.

This clone was seen a handful of times. The V gene is TRBV30, the J gene TRBJ1-6, with 9 bases aligning to TRBD1. This CDR3 comprises 17 residues. Trimming cost V 0 bases and J 2 bases; bases outside gene matches: 5. CDR1 and CDR2 (germline): GTSNPN, SVGIG (reference sequence). DNA for the CDR3: TGTGCCTGGAGTGTGAAAGACAGGGGGACCTATAATTCACCCCTCCACTTT. It yields the protein CAWSVKDRGTYNSPLHF.

This rearrangement joins TRBV18 to TRBJ2-7; D uncertain. The germline V and J ends were trimmed by 3 bases and 2 bases, with 5 bases remaining between them. The CDR3 consists of 12 residues. The germline CDR1 and CDR2 sequences are KGHSH and LQKENI. CDR3 sequence (DNA): TGTGCCAGCTCACCCGGTACCTACGAGCAGTACTTC. It is translated as CASSPGTYEQYF.

The genes are TRBV11-1 and TRBJ2-1; 11 bases match TRBD1. The germline V gene has CDR1 SGHAT and CDR2 FQDESV (reference sequence). Losses at the gene ends were 3 bases for V and 7 bases for J; bases not matched to a gene: 2. CDR3 size: 14 residues. In DNA form, the CDR3 reads TGTGCCAGCAGCTTGGACAGGGGGCTGAATGAGCAGTTCTTC. It codes for CASSLDRGLNEQFF.